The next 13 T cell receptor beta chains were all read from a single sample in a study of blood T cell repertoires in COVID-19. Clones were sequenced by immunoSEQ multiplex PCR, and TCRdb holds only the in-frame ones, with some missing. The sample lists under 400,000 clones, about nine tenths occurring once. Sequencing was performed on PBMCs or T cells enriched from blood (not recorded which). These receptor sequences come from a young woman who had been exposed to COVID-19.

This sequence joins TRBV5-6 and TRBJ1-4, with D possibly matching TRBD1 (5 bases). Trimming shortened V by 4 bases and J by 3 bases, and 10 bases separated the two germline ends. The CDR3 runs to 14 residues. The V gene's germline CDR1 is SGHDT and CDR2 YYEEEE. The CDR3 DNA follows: TGTGCCAGCAGCAGACAGAGTCCTAATGAAAAACTGTTTTTT. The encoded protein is CASSRQSPNEKLFF.

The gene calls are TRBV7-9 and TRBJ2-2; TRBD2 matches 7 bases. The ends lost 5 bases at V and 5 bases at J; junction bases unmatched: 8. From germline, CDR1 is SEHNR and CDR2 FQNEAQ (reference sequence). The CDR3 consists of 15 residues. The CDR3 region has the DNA TGTGCCAGCAGCCACCGACTAGCAGGTACCGGGGAGCTGTTTTTT. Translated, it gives CASSHRLAGTGELFF.

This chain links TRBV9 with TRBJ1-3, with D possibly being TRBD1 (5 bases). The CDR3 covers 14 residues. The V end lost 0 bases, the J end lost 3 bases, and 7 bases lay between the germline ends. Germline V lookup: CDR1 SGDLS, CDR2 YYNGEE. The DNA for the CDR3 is TGTGCCAGCAGCGTAGGGGGGGATGGAAACACCATATATTTT. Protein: CASSVGGDGNTIYF. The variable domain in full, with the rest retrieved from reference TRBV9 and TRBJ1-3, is DSGVTQTPKHLITATGQRVTLRCSPRSGDLSVYWYQQSLDQGLQFLIQYYNGEERAKGNILERFSAQQFPDLHSELNLSSLELGDSALYFCASSVGGDGNTIYFGEGSWLTVV.

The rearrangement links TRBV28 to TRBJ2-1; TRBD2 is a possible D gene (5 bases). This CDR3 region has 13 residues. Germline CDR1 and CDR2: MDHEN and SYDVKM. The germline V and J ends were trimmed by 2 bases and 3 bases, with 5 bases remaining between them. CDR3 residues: CASSLRGYNEQFF. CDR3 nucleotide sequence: TGTGCCAGCAGTTTACGGGGCTACAATGAGCAGTTCTTC.

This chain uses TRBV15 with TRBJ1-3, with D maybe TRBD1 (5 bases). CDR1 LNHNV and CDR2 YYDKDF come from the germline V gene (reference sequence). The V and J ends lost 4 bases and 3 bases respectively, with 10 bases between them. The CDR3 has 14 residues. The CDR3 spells CATSTGLGGNTIYF. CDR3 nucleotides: TGTGCCACCAGCACAGGGTTGGGTGGAAACACCATATATTTT.

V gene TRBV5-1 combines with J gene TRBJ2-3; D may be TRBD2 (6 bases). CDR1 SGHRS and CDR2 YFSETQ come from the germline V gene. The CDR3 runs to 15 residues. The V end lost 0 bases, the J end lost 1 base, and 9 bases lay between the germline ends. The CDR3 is CASSLAQRGTDTQYF. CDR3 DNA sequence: TGCGCCAGCAGCTTGGCCCAGCGGGGCACAGATACGCAGTATTTT.

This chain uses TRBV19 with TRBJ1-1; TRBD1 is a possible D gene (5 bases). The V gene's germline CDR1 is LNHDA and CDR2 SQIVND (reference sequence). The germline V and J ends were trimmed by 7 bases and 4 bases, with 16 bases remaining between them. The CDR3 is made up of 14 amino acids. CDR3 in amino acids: CASTAGAGGTEAFF. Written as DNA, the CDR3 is TGTGCCAGTACGGCTGGGGCTGGTGGCACTGAAGCTTTCTTT.

The CDR3 DNA reads as TGTGCCAGCAGCCAAGGGGTTTCCGGAAACACCATATATTTT. This codes for CASSQGVSGNTIYF. This chain connects TRBV5-6 to TRBJ1-3; possibly TRBD1 for D (5 bases). The germline V and J ends were trimmed by 4 bases and 4 bases, with 12 bases remaining between them. CDR3 size: 14 residues. The germline V gene has CDR1 SGHDT and CDR2 YYEEEE.

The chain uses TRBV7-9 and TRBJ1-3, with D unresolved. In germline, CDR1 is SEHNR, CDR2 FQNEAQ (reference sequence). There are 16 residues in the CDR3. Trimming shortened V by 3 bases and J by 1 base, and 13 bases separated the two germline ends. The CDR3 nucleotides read TGTGCCAGCAGCTTGGGAGTTCTCGCTTCTGGAAACACCATATATTTT. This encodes CASSLGVLASGNTIYF.

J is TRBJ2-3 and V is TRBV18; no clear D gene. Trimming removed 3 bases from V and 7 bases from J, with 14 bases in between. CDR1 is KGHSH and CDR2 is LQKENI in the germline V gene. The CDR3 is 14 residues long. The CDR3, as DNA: TGTGCCAGCTCACCGAGAGCAGGTCTAAATACGCAGTATTTT. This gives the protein CASSPRAGLNTQYF.

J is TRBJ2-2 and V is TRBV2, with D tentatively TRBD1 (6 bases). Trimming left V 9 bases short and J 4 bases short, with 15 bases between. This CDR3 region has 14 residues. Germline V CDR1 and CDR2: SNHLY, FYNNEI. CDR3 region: CARRDTFSTGELFF. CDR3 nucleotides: TGTGCCAGAAGGGACACATTTAGCACCGGGGAGCTGTTTTTT.

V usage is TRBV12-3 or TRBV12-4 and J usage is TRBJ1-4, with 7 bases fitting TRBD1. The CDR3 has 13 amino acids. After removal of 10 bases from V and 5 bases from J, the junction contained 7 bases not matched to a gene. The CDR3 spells CATGRTGNEKLFF. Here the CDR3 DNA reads TGTGCCACGGGACGGACAGGCAATGAAAAACTGTTTTTT.

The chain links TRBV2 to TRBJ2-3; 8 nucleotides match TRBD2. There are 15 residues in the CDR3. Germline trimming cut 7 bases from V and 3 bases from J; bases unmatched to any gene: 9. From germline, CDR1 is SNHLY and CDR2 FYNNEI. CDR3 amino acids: CASTRGLAGTDTQYF. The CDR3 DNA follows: TGTGCCAGCACCCGAGGGCTAGCGGGTACAGATACGCAGTATTTT.